This TCR beta chain comes out of a study of blood T cell repertoires in COVID-19. The V gene lost 3 bases and the J gene lost 0 bases, with 13 bases spanning the gap. In germline, CDR1 is SGHDN, CDR2 FVKESK. CDR3 size: 16 residues. The protocol was immunoSEQ multiplex PCR, while the TCRdb copy is restricted to in-frame clones and leaves out a portion. The table includes about 200,000 clones, approximately 81% detected once. Sequences were obtained from peripheral blood. This sequence originates from a person between 65 and 79 years old with COVID-19, enrolled during active disease. The chain couples TRBV14 to TRBJ2-3; D gene uncertain. CDR3 sequence: CASSQRRPTSTDTQYF. The DNA of the CDR3 is TGTGCCAGCAGCCAGAGGCGGCCTACTAGCACAGATACGCAGTATTTT.